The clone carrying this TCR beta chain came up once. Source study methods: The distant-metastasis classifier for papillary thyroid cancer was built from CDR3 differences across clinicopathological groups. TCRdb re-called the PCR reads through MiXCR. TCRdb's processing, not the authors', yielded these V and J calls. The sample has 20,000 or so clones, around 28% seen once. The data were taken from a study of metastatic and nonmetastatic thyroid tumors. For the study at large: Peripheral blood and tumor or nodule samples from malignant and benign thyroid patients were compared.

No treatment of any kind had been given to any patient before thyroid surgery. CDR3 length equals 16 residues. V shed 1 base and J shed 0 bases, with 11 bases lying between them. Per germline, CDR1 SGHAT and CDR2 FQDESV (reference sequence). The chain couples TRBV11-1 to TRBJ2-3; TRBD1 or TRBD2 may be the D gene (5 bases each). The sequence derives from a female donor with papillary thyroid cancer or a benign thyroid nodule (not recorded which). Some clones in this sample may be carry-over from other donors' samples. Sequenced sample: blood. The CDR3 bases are TGTGCCAGCAGCTTAGGTCGAGGGGCCAGCACAGATACGCAGTATTTT. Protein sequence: CASSLGRGASTDTQYF.